The T cell receptor (beta chain) under discussion was sequenced for a study of long-term antiretroviral therapy in people with HIV (dated by TCRdb to between 2021 and 2022). In terms of the full investigation: The earliest samples were collected approximately a decade before the 2015 WHO recommendation for immediate ART, a period when ART was typically delayed until CD4 counts fell. A retrospective serial study tested whether ART initiation and durable HIV suppression were associated with changes in peripheral blood TRB repertoire composition and diversity. A total of 192 cryopreserved PBMC samples were contributed to the cohort by 30 adults with confirmed HIV infection, with samples collected serially over a mean of about 6 years (range 1-12). Of the 30 or so participants with HIV, approximately ten were female. Test extractions of a monoclonal T-cell line alongside fewer than 40 polyclonal samples showed no cross-contamination during QIAcube processing. Study-wide conclusions, independent of this receptor: Because pre-ART samples had limited cell numbers, unsorted PBMC were profiled rather than sorted CD4+ and CD8+ T cells. Starting ART was linked to a significant rise in TRB diversity, yet even with long-term ART the diversity remained significantly lower than in transplant donor controls. Inferences about post-ART repertoire changes are limited because no data were available on ART adherence, viral resistance or therapy changes. The samples span the years 2004 to 2017, and the ART regimens used may be less effective than current regimens. Expanded TRB clones identified before ART initiation dominated the repertoire at all time points, although this dominance fluctuated and declined in many PLHIV after ART. Since PBMC availability was limited, sequencing covered only the TCR beta chain, with no alpha chain pairing. CDR3 length ranges in HIV repertoires were narrower than in controls, and network structure suggested an antigen-experienced repertoire with only a slight naive shift after ART.

To be included, a participant needed at least one PBMC sample from before ART initiation plus at least two post-ART samples. Every participant with HIV received treatment in the United States of America. Before DNA extraction, cryopreserved samples containing 1-10 million PBMC were thawed and washed. At the time of the earliest PBMC sample, participants with HIV were aged between roughly 20 and 54 years. PBMC samples were contributed by each participant from 1-4 timepoints before ART initiation and 2-8 timepoints after ART initiation, with a median of 7 samples. For every participant, serial HIV viral load, CD4+ T-cell count, ART history and demographic data were obtained. Genomic DNA was extracted from unsorted PBMC with a Qiagen kit on a QIAcube, processed in batches of 12 samples. CDR1 and CDR2 are drawn from the germline V gene: SNHLY, FYNNEI. Trimming takes 11 bases from V and 1 base from J, and the germline ends sit 15 bases apart. From the cysteine up to the phenylalanine, the CDR3 has a length of 14 residues. Just CDR3 DNA is preserved here, 42 bases in frame from base 1.

For this clone: What this receptor recognizes is not known. Base qualities are missing; no much larger clone stands one base away.

The immunoSEQ hsTCRB v3.0 assay was used at survey level resolution for TRB variable region sequencing. A depth of roughly 40,000-55,000 T-cell genomes per sample was targeted for TRB sequencing. TRB libraries were pooled and sequenced on an Illumina MiSeq using a v3 150-cycle kit. Per the source publication's procedure: Analysis of repertoires was carried out in R inside a reproducible Nextflow workflow spanning QC, data transformation and analysis. LymphoSeq2, an R package for exploring AIRR-Seq data, was used to implement the custom analyses. After excluding several samples that yielded fewer than 5000 total TRB sequences, roughly 190 HIV repertoires remained for analysis. Among the roughly 190 retained HIV repertoires, 55 to 60 were collected before ART initiation and some 130 after ART initiation. Repertoires were downsampled to 5000 TRB nucleotide sequences, and summary statistics were averaged over 100 downsampling iterations. The analysis kept only TRB sequences whose CDR3 regions were at least seven amino acids long. A Shannon entropy-derived clonality score and the Gini coefficient were used to measure diversity. In the repertoire networks, any two of the top 5000 CDR3 amino acid sequences were linked whenever the two sequences differed by an edit distance of one. Antigen specificity groups and MHC restriction were predicted for TRB CDR3 amino acid sequences with GLIPH2. Known CMV, EBV, HIV or tissue antigen associations were flagged by matching CDR3 amino acid sequences against VDJdb and McPAS-TCR. Pre-ART, post-ART and control groups were compared with Wilcoxon signed-rank tests and Holm-Bonferroni correction. The clones in this table, taken by TCRdb from immuneACCESS, are in-frame only. Not every clone is retained; where verified, under half of the shortfall comes from an unresolved V gene, and the cause of the rest is unknown. That table supplies the V and J calls and clone size; D and trimming were determined from the DNA. In all, the sample holds under 45,000 clones, and over 90% of those were seen once. The top ten clones comprise 2% to 2.5% of the sample.

The starting material was unsorted PBMCs, obtained approximately 9.5 years after starting antiretroviral therapy. The chain links TRBV2 with TRBJ2-1; tentative D gene TRBD2, with 7 bases matching. The source is a man aged 25 to 45 with HIV. The CDR3 reads as follows: CARTGGESYNEQFF. The nucleotides are TGTGCCCGCACGGGGGGCGAGTCCTACAATGAGCAGTTCTTC.